Included here is one T cell receptor beta chain sequence, with context. Treatment specified: approximately 18 received Ad26.COV2.S at low or high dose, single or two shots; several received placebo; per-sample allocation not given. At day 63 after the first vaccine or placebo injection, samples were drawn. Immunization relied on an Ad26 vector, which expressed Wuhan-strain SARS-CoV-2 spike. These data are taken from a study of Ad26.COV2.S vaccination and SARS-CoV-2 variants. This CDR3 is 12 amino acids long. Germline CDR1 and CDR2: MNHEY and SVGEGT. Trimming left V 4 bases short and J 3 bases short, with 4 bases between. Assay: immunoSEQ multiplex PCR; the TCRdb copy retains only in-frame clones and omits some. The sample holds approximately 500,000 clones; roughly nine tenths are singletons and the top ten take about 13%.

The source was peripheral blood, collected in a trial of Ad26.COV2.S vaccine versus placebo. This chain uses TRBV6-2 or TRBV6-3 with TRBJ1-5, with D unclear. This receptor was identified in a person between 18 and 65 years old who received the Ad26.COV2.S COVID-19 vaccine or a placebo. The CDR3 nucleotides are TGTGCCAGCAGTTCCCCCAATCAGCCCCAGCATTTT. This sequence encodes CASSSPNQPQHF.